This is a list of T cell receptor beta chains from one sample in a study of memory CD4+ T cells and cytomegalovirus serostatus. Method: immunoSEQ multiplex PCR; TCRdb's copy keeps in-frame clones and lacks some. This sample has 48,000 or so clones, with roughly 73% found just once. The specimen sequenced was memory CD4+ T cells from blood. These receptors were obtained from an adult in good health and CMV-seronegative. Each CDR3 is given with its conserved first and last residue. D genes are given only for firm matches. The size field is filled for only some rows; it gives once, few, many or a size class.

>TRBV5-1|TRBJ2-3|.|.
CASSLAIGLGSDTQYF
TGCGCCAGCAGCTTGGCAATCGGGTTAGGTTCGGATACGCAGTATTTT
>TRBV2|TRBJ1-2|TRBD1|few
CASSDTGAPRYGYTF
TGTGCCAGCAGTGATACAGGGGCGCCGAGGTATGGCTACACCTTC
>TRBV19|TRBJ2-2|TRBD2|.
CASSIGLASTGELFF
TGTGCCAGTAGTATCGGACTAGCTTCCACCGGGGAGCTGTTTTTT
>TRBV7-2|TRBJ2-2|TRBD1|.
CASSPGTGPLNTGELFF
TGTGCCAGCAGCCCCGGGACAGGGCCCCTGAACACCGGGGAGCTGTTTTTT
>TRBV4-2|TRBJ1-4|.|.
CASSQEPRQASNEKLFF
TGTGCCAGCAGCCAAGAACCACGACAGGCCTCTAATGAAAAACTGTTTTTT
>TRBV7-2|TRBJ2-4|TRBD2|.
CASSLAKGLAGGRNIQYF
TGTGCCAGCAGCTTAGCTAAGGGACTAGCGGGGGGGCGAAACATTCAGTACTTC
>TRBV6-5|TRBJ1-3|.|.
CASSYSKGSGNTIYF
TGTGCCAGCAGTTACTCGAAGGGATCTGGAAACACCATATATTTT
>TRBV28|TRBJ2-5|.|.
CASSLRVLRETQYF
TGTGCCAGCAGTTTAAGGGTGCTAAGGGAGACCCAGTACTTC
>TRBV5-1|TRBJ2-1|.|once
CASSLGPTRRSEQFF
TGCGCCAGCAGCTTGGGGCCGACTAGAAGAAGTGAGCAGTTCTTC
>TRBV29-1|TRBJ1-5|.|.
CSVHAGGNQPQHF
TGCAGCGTCCACGCGGGGGGCAATCAGCCCCAGCATTTT
>TRBV30|TRBJ1-4|.|.
CAWRTLGGLNEKLFF
TGTGCCTGGAGGACCCTCGGGGGCCTTAATGAAAAACTGTTTTTT
>TRBV28|TRBJ2-3|TRBD1|few
CASSLIWTGTDTQYF
TGTGCCAGCAGTTTAATTTGGACAGGGACAGATACGCAGTATTTT
>TRBV2|TRBJ2-7|.|.
CASSDINYEQYF
TGTGCCAGCAGTGATATAAACTACGAGCAGTACTTC
>TRBV6-1|TRBJ1-2|.|once
CASSEGWTPDYGYTF
TGCGCCAGCAGTGAAGGGTGGACACCGGACTATGGCTACACCTTC
>TRBV5-4|TRBJ2-2|TRBD2|.
CASTTGTRDTGELFF
TGTGCCAGCACTACCGGGACTAGGGACACCGGGGAGCTGTTTTTT
>TRBV6-6|TRBJ2-4|.|.
CASSPPMGLTKNIQYF
TGTGCCAGCAGTCCCCCGATGGGACTTACCAAAAACATTCAGTACTTC
>TRBV18|TRBJ2-5|TRBD1|.
CASSPRGQGIQETQYF
TGTGCCAGCTCACCACGGGGACAGGGCATCCAAGAGACCCAGTACTTC
>TRBV20-1|TRBJ1-4|.|once
CSARGGRDEFF
TGCAGTGCTAGAGGAGGGAGGGACGAGTTTTTT
>TRBV6-4|TRBJ2-5|TRBD1|.
CASSSHRGETQYF
TGTGCCAGCAGTTCCCACAGGGGAGAGACCCAGTACTTC
>TRBV4-1|TRBJ1-4|TRBD1|few
CASSQPRDRDGKLFF
TGCGCCAGCAGCCAACCCCGGGACAGGGACGGAAAACTGTTTTTT
>TRBV21-1|TRBJ1-4|.|.
CASSLSEGSGGTSEKLFF
TGTGCCAGCAGCCTCTCAGAGGGGTCAGGGGGCACGAGTGAAAAACTGTTTTTT
>TRBV29-1|TRBJ1-4|.|.
CSVAGAMGEKLFF
TGCAGCGTCGCGGGGGCCATGGGAGAAAAACTGTTTTTT
>TRBV18|TRBJ2-7|.|once
CASSPGPPFYEQYF
TGTGCCAGCTCACCGGGCCCTCCCTTCTACGAGCAGTACTTC
>TRBV2|TRBJ1-4|.|.
CASSEITSGTSNEKLFF
TGTGCCAGCAGTGAAATCACCTCCGGGACCTCTAATGAAAAACTGTTTTTT
>TRBV19|TRBJ1-1|.|.
CASSIGGENTEAFF
TGTGCCAGTAGTATAGGTGGGGAGAACACTGAAGCTTTCTTT
>TRBV2|TRBJ2-1|TRBD2|.
CASRTGTSGNEQFF
TGTGCCAGCCGAACCGGGACTAGCGGAAATGAGCAGTTCTTC
>TRBV11-2|TRBJ1-1|.|.
CASSLERRLEAFF
TGTGCCAGCAGCTTAGAGAGACGGCTTGAAGCTTTCTTT
>TRBV2|TRBJ1-3|TRBD1|.
CASSEQDRPSGNTIYF
TGTGCCAGCAGTGAACAGGACAGGCCCTCTGGAAACACCATATATTTT
>TRBV14|TRBJ2-1|TRBD2|.
CASSHNPLSGGDYNEQFF
TGTGCCAGCAGCCACAATCCCCTGAGCGGGGGTGACTACAATGAGCAGTTCTTC
>TRBV5-1|TRBJ1-2|TRBD1|.
CASSTNLRDSREGYTF
TGCGCCAGCAGCACAAACCTTCGGGACAGCCGCGAGGGCTACACCTTC
>TRBV19|TRBJ1-1|.|.
CASSMVGRTEAFF
TGTGCCAGTAGTATGGTGGGACGGACTGAAGCTTTCTTT
>TRBV28|TRBJ2-5|TRBD1|few
CASSPHPRTGQETQYF
TGTGCCAGCAGCCCCCACCCCCGGACAGGCCAAGAGACCCAGTACTTC
>TRBV5-8|TRBJ1-2|TRBD1|.
CASSSGFRVRQGNYGYTF
TGTGCCAGCAGCTCGGGGTTCCGGGTCCGACAGGGAAATTATGGCTACACCTTC
>TRBV27|TRBJ1-4|.|.
CASSVSRGLNEKLFF
TGTGCCAGCAGTGTTTCCAGGGGTCTCAATGAAAAACTGTTTTTT
>TRBV7-2|TRBJ1-2|.|.
CASSPDGRRDYGYTF
TGTGCCAGCAGCCCAGATGGACGGCGAGACTATGGCTACACCTTC
>TRBV19|TRBJ2-2|TRBD2|once
CASSGTSGSGELFF
TGTGCCAGCTCCGGGACTAGCGGATCCGGGGAGCTGTTTTTT
>TRBV9|TRBJ2-1|TRBD1|.
CASSSGPEGQGYNEQFF
TGTGCCAGCAGCTCGGGACCAGAGGGACAGGGCTACAATGAGCAGTTCTTC
>TRBV11-2|TRBJ1-1|.|.
CASSLEQNTEAFF
TGTGCCAGCAGCTTAGAACAGAACACTGAAGCTTTCTTT
>TRBV6-1|TRBJ2-2|.|.
CASTLLESSTGELFF
TGTGCCAGCACCTTACTAGAGTCATCGACCGGGGAGCTGTTTTTT
>TRBV19|TRBJ1-2|.|once
CASEDQAIPNYGYTF
TGTGCCAGCGAAGACCAGGCAATCCCTAACTATGGCTACACCTTC
>TRBV7-9|TRBJ2-7|.|.
CASSLDEGLSYEQYF
TGTGCCAGCAGCCTGGACGAAGGTCTCTCCTACGAGCAGTACTTC
>TRBV27|TRBJ2-2|.|.
CASSFISGWNTGELFF
TGTGCCAGCAGTTTCATAAGCGGGTGGAACACCGGGGAGCTGTTTTTT
>TRBV25-1|TRBJ1-2|.|.
CASSELPYGYTF
TGTGCCAGCAGTGAATTACCCTATGGCTACACCTTC
>TRBV30|TRBJ1-2|.|once
CAWSGGYGYTF
TGTGCCTGGAGCGGGGGCTATGGCTACACCTTC
>TRBV10-3|TRBJ2-5|.|.
CAISDTRQAQETQYF
TGTGCCATCAGTGACACCCGACAGGCCCAAGAGACCCAGTACTTC
>TRBV28|TRBJ1-5|TRBD1|.
CASSLWQGDNQPQHF
TGTGCCAGCAGTTTATGGCAGGGGGACAATCAGCCCCAGCATTTT